This TCR beta chain was retrieved from a study of shared clonotypes between healthy human individuals. Whole-study context: The donor group consisted of a couple of women and three men, aged 18 to 49. Points from the study as a whole: Represented genetic and exposure-history diversity was restricted by having few donors.

A word on this clone: Its antigen is undetermined.

Naive CD8 cells lacked CD45RO and underwent positive selection for CCR7, leaving out terminally differentiated effector memory CD45RA+ cells. The study drew all its donors from Caucasian adults living in Nashville, Tennessee. Produced via immunoSEQ multiplex PCR; TCRdb's table is partial and in-frame only. Here the sample spans about 2 million clones, roughly 95% being singletons. Trimming removed 7 bases from V and 7 bases from J; junction bases left unmatched: 14. This CDR3 has 15 amino acids. Germline V gene data show CDR1 as MNHEY and CDR2 as SMNVEV (reference sequence). Sequencing input: naive CD8+ T cells sorted from blood. The J gene is TRBJ2-7, the V gene TRBV27; the match to TRBD1 covers 9 bases. This receptor was obtained from a man aged 18-30 years in good health. CDR3: CASTPSGTGLREQYF. The CDR3 coding sequence is TGTGCCAGCACCCCCTCCGGGACAGGGCTGAGAGAGCAGTACTTC.